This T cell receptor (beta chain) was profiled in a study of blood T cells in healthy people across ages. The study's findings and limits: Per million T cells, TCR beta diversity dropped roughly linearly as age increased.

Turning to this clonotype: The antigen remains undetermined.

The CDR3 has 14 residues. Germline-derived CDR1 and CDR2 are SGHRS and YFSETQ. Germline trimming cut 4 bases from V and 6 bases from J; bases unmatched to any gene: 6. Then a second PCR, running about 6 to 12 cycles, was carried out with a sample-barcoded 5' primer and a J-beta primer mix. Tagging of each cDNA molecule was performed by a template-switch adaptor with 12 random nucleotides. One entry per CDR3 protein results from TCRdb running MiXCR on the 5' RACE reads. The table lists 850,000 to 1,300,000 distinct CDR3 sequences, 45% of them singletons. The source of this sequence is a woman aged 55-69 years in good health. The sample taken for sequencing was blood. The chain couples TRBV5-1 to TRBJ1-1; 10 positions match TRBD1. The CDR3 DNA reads TGCGCCAGCAGCGCGCCGGGACAGGGGTCTGAAGCTTTCTTT. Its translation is CASSAPGQGSEAFF.